These 32 T cell receptor beta chains were all obtained from the same sample, sequenced in a study of blood T cell repertoires in COVID-19. Here immunoSEQ multiplex PCR was the method, and the copy in TCRdb shows in-frame clones only, minus some. In the table there are 200,000 or so clones, more than 65% of which are singletons. Specimen: PBMCs or T cells enriched from blood (not recorded which). These receptors originate from a man between 40 and 49 years old who had recovered from COVID-19.

The chain has TRBV9 and TRBJ2-7; tentatively, D is TRBD2 (6 bases). Trimming cost V 4 bases and J 0 bases, with 23 bases left between them. CDR1 and CDR2 (germline): SGDLS, YYNGEE. The CDR3 covers 18 residues. The CDR3 coding sequence is TGTGCCAGCAGCCGCGACAGTGGACTACGTTTCAGCTCCTACGAGCAGTACTTC. It yields the protein CASSRDSGLRFSSYEQYF.

The chain has TRBV24-1 and TRBJ2-3; TRBD1 agrees at 9 bases. The CDR3 covers 15 residues. J lost 3 bases, V lost 7 bases, and 7 bases had no gene match. Germline CDR1 KGHDR, CDR2 SFDVKD. The CDR3 here is CATSEGTGWTDTQYF. DNA of the CDR3: TGTGCCACCAGCGAAGGGACAGGGTGGACAGATACGCAGTATTTT.

The J gene is TRBJ2-7, the V gene TRBV28; the match to TRBD1 covers 8 bases. Losses at the gene ends were 3 bases for V and 5 bases for J; bases not matched to a gene: 3. This CDR3 spans 13 amino acids. Germline values: CDR1 MDHEN, CDR2 SYDVKM. CDR3 sequence: CASSFGQGHEQYF. The DNA of the CDR3 is TGTGCCAGCAGTTTCGGACAGGGCCACGAGCAGTACTTC.

The chain is built from TRBV3-1 (or the pseudogene TRBV3-2) and TRBJ1-2; D perhaps matches TRBD1 (6 bases). Germline V gene lookup returns CDR1 LGHDT and CDR2 YNNKEL (reference sequence). V lost 5 bases and J 10 bases, leaving 14 bases between the germline ends. The CDR3 spans 12 residues. This CDR3 is CASSSNRETYTF. In nucleotides, the CDR3 is TGTGCCAGCAGCTCCAACAGGGAGACCTACACCTTC.

A word on this clone: This CDR3 is also generated by other DNA sequences in the sample. The genes are TRBV28 and TRBJ2-7, with D tentatively TRBD2 (5 bases). The germline V and J ends were trimmed by 4 bases and 7 bases, with 17 bases remaining between them. Germline assignment: CDR1 MDHEN and CDR2 SYDVKM. The CDR3 loop spans 14 amino acids. CDR3 sequence reads: CASSSETGSWEQYF. The CDR3 nucleotides are TGTGCCAGCAGTTCGGAAACGGGATCCTGGGAGCAGTACTTC.

The chain combines TRBV5-1 with TRBJ1-1; possibly TRBD1 for D (5 bases). Trimming stripped 0 bases from V and 3 bases from J, with 12 bases between. The CDR3 is 15 amino acids. CDR1 and CDR2 from the germline V gene are SGHRS and YFSETQ. The CDR3 DNA sequence: TGCGCCAGCAGCTTGGACGGGGGAAAATACACTGAAGCTTTCTTT. It translates to CASSLDGGKYTEAFF.

The genes are TRBV6-1 and TRBJ2-1, with 8 positions matching TRBD2. J was trimmed by 4 bases and V by 5 bases; bases with no gene match: 7. CDR3 length equals 15 residues. Looked up from germline, CDR1 is MNHNS and CDR2 is SASEGT. The CDR3 DNA follows: TGTGCCAGCAGTCCGACTAGCGTTCGGTACAATGAGCAGTTCTTC. Protein product: CASSPTSVRYNEQFF.

The rearrangement uses TRBV10-3 and TRBJ1-5; TRBD1 might be the D (5 bases). V shed 3 bases and J shed 3 bases, with 12 bases lying between them. Germline assignment: CDR1 ENHRY and CDR2 SYGVKD. The CDR3 totals 15 residues. The CDR3 sequence is CAISELGGTNQPQHF. CDR3 DNA sequence: TGTGCCATCAGTGAACTTGGGGGGACCAATCAGCCCCAGCATTTT.

This chain links TRBV27 with TRBJ1-2; no definite D call. This CDR3 contains 13 residues. V lost 3 bases and J 2 bases, leaving 7 bases between the germline ends. CDR1 and CDR2 from the germline V gene are MNHEY and SMNVEV (reference sequence). The CDR3 sequence: CASSLSRNYGYTF. The DNA of the CDR3 is TGTGCCAGCAGTTTGAGCAGGAACTATGGCTACACCTTC.

The genes are TRBV2 and TRBJ2-7, with 7 positions matching TRBD1. Germline-derived CDR1 and CDR2 are SNHLY and FYNNEI. The CDR3 has 13 residues. V lost 6 bases and J lost 2; bases outside the gene matches: 4. CDR3 sequence: CASSPQGAYEQYF. The CDR3 DNA sequence: TGTGCCAGCAGCCCTCAGGGGGCCTACGAGCAGTACTTC.

The chain has TRBV5-1 and TRBJ2-7; the match to TRBD2 covers 13 bases. The CDR3 totals 18 residues. J gave up 2 bases and V 1 base, and 9 bases lay outside the gene matches. Germline V gene sequence: CDR1 SGHRS, CDR2 YFSETQ. CDR3 sequence reads: CASSLRGTSGALAYEQYF. The DNA for the CDR3 is TGCGCCAGCAGCTTGAGGGGGACTAGCGGGGCCCTCGCCTACGAGCAGTACTTC.

The chain employs TRBV2 and TRBJ1-1; the D gene is possibly TRBD1 (5 bases). The germline V gene encodes CDR1 SNHLY and CDR2 FYNNEI. This CDR3 contains 14 residues. V was shortened by 5 bases and J by 5 bases, with 15 bases between the two germline ends. The CDR3 DNA reads TGTGCCAGCAGTTTTTCAGGGAGGGAAACTGAAGCTTTCTTT. It is translated as CASSFSGRETEAFF.

The chain has TRBV9 and TRBJ1-6; a weak D match, TRBD1 (5 bases). V was pared by 1 base and J by 10 bases, with 24 bases between. The CDR3 length is 18 residues. CDR1 and CDR2 (germline): SGDLS, YYNGEE. CDR3 bases: TGTGCCAGCAGCGTAAACACAGGTGTTTACCCGGGTCTGTCACCCCTCCACTTT. This sequence encodes CASSVNTGVYPGLSPLHF.

The chain links TRBV7-9 to TRBJ2-2; tentative D call: TRBD1 (6 bases). Deletions cut 6 bases from V and 5 bases from J, with 13 bases between. This CDR3 has 14 residues. From germline, CDR1 is SEHNR and CDR2 FQNEAQ (reference sequence). CDR3 in DNA: TGTGCCAGCAGACTTACAGGGAGTACCGGGGAGCTGTTTTTT. Protein: CASRLTGSTGELFF.

The chain is built from TRBV9 and TRBJ1-2; D is ambiguous. Germline loops: CDR1 SGDLS, CDR2 YYNGEE. V was trimmed by 5 bases and J by 9 bases, leaving 17 bases between them. The CDR3 contains 13 residues. CDR3 nucleotides: TGTGCCAGCAGTGGCGGCAACATGCGGAGCTACACCTTC. Its translation: CASSGGNMRSYTF.

J is TRBJ1-3 and V is TRBV5-1; D possibly corresponds to TRBD1 (5 bases). The CDR3 totals 17 residues. The germline gives CDR1 SGHRS, CDR2 YFSETQ. V gave up 2 bases and J gave up 2 bases, with 17 bases separating them. The CDR3 region has the DNA TGCGCCAGCAGCTTAAACGCTCCAGGGCTGGCTGGAAACACCATATATTTT. Protein: CASSLNAPGLAGNTIYF.

The chain combines TRBV11-2 with TRBJ1-3; the match to TRBD1 covers 8 bases. Per the germline V gene, CDR1 is SGHAT and CDR2 is FQNNGV. This CDR3 comprises 13 residues. J was trimmed by 4 bases and V by 10 bases; bases with no gene match: 6. This chain's CDR3 is CATTTGGGNTIYF. CDR3 sequence (DNA): TGTGCCACAACAACAGGGGGAGGAAACACCATATATTTT.

The gene calls are TRBV11-3 and TRBJ1-1, with a tentative D call TRBD1 (5 bases). The germline V gene encodes CDR1 SGHNT and CDR2 YENEEA. CDR3 length equals 12 residues. V was shortened by 5 bases and J by 6 bases, with 10 bases between the two germline ends. For the CDR3, the DNA is TGTGCCAGCAGCCGTGAACAGGCTGAAGCTTTCTTT. Amino acids: CASSREQAEAFF.

The chain couples TRBV4-1 to TRBJ2-7; tentative D call: TRBD1 (6 bases). V was clipped by 4 bases and J by 5 bases, with 9 bases between them. Germline assignment: CDR1 MGHRA and CDR2 YSYEKL. CDR3 length equals 12 residues. The CDR3 region has the DNA TGCGCCAGCAGCCGAACAGGGAACGAGCAGTACTTC. Translating it yields CASSRTGNEQYF.

This sequence joins TRBV7-2 and TRBJ2-3, with 8 bases that match TRBD1. Losses at the gene ends were 10 bases for V and 6 bases for J; bases not matched to a gene: 12. This CDR3 is 14 amino acids long. Germline V gene lookup returns CDR1 SGHTA and CDR2 FQGNSA. In nucleotides, the CDR3 is TGTGCCAACGCACGGGACAGGACAGCGGATACGCAGTATTTT. Translated, it gives CANARDRTADTQYF.

The chain recombines TRBV6-5 with TRBJ1-1; TRBD1 matches 12 bases. Trimming at V came to 4 bases and at J to 5 bases, leaving 8 bases not matched to a gene. The CDR3 length is 16 residues. Looked up from germline, CDR1 is MNHEY and CDR2 is SVGAGI. This CDR3 reads CASSSLGQGARTEAFF. In nucleotides, the CDR3 is TGTGCCAGCAGTTCATTGGGACAGGGGGCGAGAACTGAAGCTTTCTTT.

This clone has only a few counts. This sample includes further DNA sequences coding for the same CDR3. This chain connects TRBV6-5 to TRBJ1-1; no reliable D call. CDR1 and CDR2 from the germline V gene are MNHEY and SVGAGI. The CDR3 consists of 12 residues. The germline V and J ends were trimmed by 3 bases and 5 bases, with 7 bases remaining between them. CDR3 amino acids: CASSYSRTEAFF. The CDR3 DNA follows: TGTGCCAGCAGTTATAGTAGAACTGAAGCTTTCTTT.

This chain uses TRBV10-3 with TRBJ2-1; 7 positions match TRBD2. Germline V lookup: CDR1 ENHRY, CDR2 SYGVKD. Trimming at V came to 7 bases and at J to 6 bases, leaving 12 bases not matched to a gene. There are 15 residues in the CDR3. CDR3 residues: CAIIRAGLLGNEQFF. In DNA form, the CDR3 reads TGTGCCATCATCAGAGCGGGGCTACTGGGCAATGAGCAGTTCTTC.

The gene calls are TRBV19 and TRBJ1-1; 8 bases are shared with TRBD1. Germline V gives CDR1 LNHDA, CDR2 SQIVND (reference sequence). V dropped 6 bases and J dropped 3; count of bases not matched to a gene: 0. The CDR3 length is 12 residues. CDR3 amino acids: CASRDRDTEAFF. For the CDR3, the DNA is TGTGCCAGTAGGGACAGGGACACTGAAGCTTTCTTT.

This sequence joins TRBV9 and TRBJ2-2, with D unclear. The CDR3 contains 16 residues. CDR1 and CDR2 (germline): SGDLS, YYNGEE. The ends were cut back, 0 bases at V and 1 base at J, with 10 bases in the middle. Here the CDR3 DNA reads TGTGCCAGCAGCGTAGTTTCCGGGTGGAACACCGGGGAGCTGTTTTTT. This translates into CASSVVSGWNTGELFF.

This clone was picked up one time. V and J are TRBV3-1 (or the pseudogene TRBV3-2) and TRBJ1-1, with 9 bases fitting TRBD1. Per the germline V gene, CDR1 is LGHDT and CDR2 is YNNKEL (reference sequence). The CDR3 sequence is 15 residues long. Losses at the gene ends were 1 base for V and 4 bases for J; bases not matched to a gene: 4. DNA of the CDR3: TGTGCCAGCAGCCAAGTGGGGACAGGGACCACTGAAGCTTTCTTT. Protein: CASSQVGTGTTEAFF.

The DNA for the CDR3 is TGTGCCAGCAGCGACCTCGACAGGGGGGGCTACGAGCAGTACTTC. Encoded protein: CASSDLDRGGYEQYF. The V and J genes are TRBV5-5 and TRBJ2-7; 9 nucleotides align to TRBD1. CDR3 length: 15 residues. Germline V gives CDR1 SGHKS, CDR2 YYEKEE (reference sequence). The junction had 8 bases not matched to a gene; V was cut back by 4 bases and J by 3 bases.

The chain is built from TRBV6-6 and TRBJ1-3; 9 positions agree with TRBD1. Trimming cost V 4 bases and J 3 bases; bases outside gene matches: 4. The CDR3 is 15 residues long. The V gene's germline CDR1 is MNHNY and CDR2 SVGAGI (reference sequence). CDR3 sequence reads: CASSSTGGYGNTIYF. The CDR3 DNA reads TGTGCCAGCAGTTCAACAGGGGGCTATGGAAACACCATATATTTT.

The chain has TRBV12-3 or TRBV12-4 and TRBJ1-5; D unclear. The CDR3 is 13 amino acids. V was clipped by 4 bases and J by 0 bases, with 4 bases between them. The CDR3 reads CASSSFSNQPQHF. The CDR3 coding sequence is TGTGCCAGCAGTTCGTTTAGCAATCAGCCCCAGCATTTT.

The chain carries TRBV12-3 or TRBV12-4 and TRBJ1-6, with a weak D call TRBD1 (5 bases). With 6 bases removed from V and 6 bases from J, the gap between germline ends came to 9 bases. This CDR3 has 13 residues. The CDR3 loop is CASSRGGNSPLHF. CDR3 nucleotide sequence: TGTGCCAGCAGCCGGGGGGGTAATTCACCCCTCCACTTT.

This clone was counted a few times. The gene calls are TRBV12-3 or TRBV12-4 and TRBJ1-1; unclear D gene. The CDR3 consists of 13 residues. Trimming stripped 7 bases from V and 4 bases from J, with 13 bases between. The CDR3 protein is CASTPGGLTEAFF. Written as DNA, the CDR3 is TGTGCCAGCACCCCCGGTGGGCTCACTGAAGCTTTCTTT.

CDR3 protein: CASSLNAGQPQHF. Here the CDR3 DNA reads TGTGCCAGCAGCTTAAACGCCGGTCAGCCCCAGCATTTT. The chain has TRBV7-9 and TRBJ1-5; no clear D. CDR1 and CDR2 (germline): SEHNR, FQNEAQ (reference sequence). This CDR3 region has 13 residues. V gave up 2 bases and J gave up 6 bases, with 8 bases separating them.